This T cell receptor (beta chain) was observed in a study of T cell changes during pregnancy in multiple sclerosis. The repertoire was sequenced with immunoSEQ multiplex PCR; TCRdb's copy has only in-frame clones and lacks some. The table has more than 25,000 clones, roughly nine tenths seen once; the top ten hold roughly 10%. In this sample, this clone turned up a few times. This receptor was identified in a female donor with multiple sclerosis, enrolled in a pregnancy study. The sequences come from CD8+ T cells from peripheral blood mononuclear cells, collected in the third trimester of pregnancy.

Here the CDR3 reads CASSANRGEAFF. The CDR3, as DNA: TGTGCCAGCAGCGCCAACAGGGGGGAAGCTTTCTTT. The chain has TRBV9 and TRBJ1-1, with 8 positions matching TRBD1. The CDR3 extends over 12 amino acids. Trimming at V came to 3 bases and at J to 8 bases, leaving 3 bases not matched to a gene. Germline CDR1 is SGDLS and CDR2 is YYNGEE.